The rows below give T cell receptor beta chains drawn from one sample of a study of T cells after yellow fever vaccination. TCRdb ran MiXCR on the 5' RACE reads and lists one entry per CDR3 protein. This sample carries hundreds of thousands of distinct CDR3 sequences, around 8.1% of them seen once, and the ten largest clones take 17%. Source: PBMCs, taken roughly seven weeks after the first yellow fever vaccination. The receptors here all came from a man younger than 30 who received the YFV17D yellow fever vaccine. CDR3s include the opening cysteine and the closing phenylalanine or tryptophan. The order of the fields is CDR3 protein, CDR3 DNA, V gene, D gene, clone size, J gene. A D gene is named only where the DNA matches it firmly. The size field is filled for only some rows; it gives once, few, many or a size class.

CDR3 protein: CASSHGKVRKNTEAFF; CDR3 DNA: TGTGCCAGCAGCCATGGGAAGGTTCGAAAGAACACTGAAGCTTTCTTT; V gene: TRBV6-1; D gene: .; clone size: few; J gene: TRBJ1-1
CDR3 protein: CASSSRDTVDEQFF; CDR3 DNA: TGTGCCAGCAGCTCCAGAGATACCGTCGATGAGCAGTTCTTC; V gene: TRBV11-3; D gene: .; clone size: .; J gene: TRBJ2-1
CDR3 protein: CASSQYRVDTQYF; CDR3 DNA: TGTGCCAGCAGCCAATACAGGGTAGATACGCAGTATTTT; V gene: TRBV7-2; D gene: .; clone size: many; J gene: TRBJ2-3
CDR3 protein: CASSRGQFNYGYTF; CDR3 DNA: TGTGCCAGCAGCCGGGGACAGTTTAACTATGGCTACACCTTC; V gene: TRBV14; D gene: TRBD1; clone size: .; J gene: TRBJ1-2
CDR3 protein: CASTNVGGGSGYTF; CDR3 DNA: TGTGCCAGCACCAACGTTGGGGGAGGATCGGGCTACACCTTC; V gene: TRBV6-2/TRBV6-3; D gene: .; clone size: few; J gene: TRBJ1-2
CDR3 protein: CASSGAGGSYEQYF; CDR3 DNA: TGTGCCTCCAGCGGGGCAGGGGGCTCCTACGAGCAGTACTTC; V gene: TRBV19; D gene: .; clone size: few; J gene: TRBJ2-7
CDR3 protein: CASSSKAGGVVGELFF; CDR3 DNA: TGTGCCAGCAGCTCAAAAGCGGGGGGGGTCGTCGGGGAGCTGTTTTTT; V gene: TRBV7-2; D gene: TRBD2; clone size: many; J gene: TRBJ2-2
CDR3 protein: CASSLWGSDTQYF; CDR3 DNA: TGTGCCAGCAGTTTATGGGGGTCAGATACGCAGTATTTT; V gene: TRBV12-3/TRBV12-4; D gene: .; clone size: .; J gene: TRBJ2-3
CDR3 protein: CASSPQVSTGELFF; CDR3 DNA: TGCGCCAGCAGCCCGCAAGTTAGTACCGGGGAGCTGTTTTTT; V gene: TRBV4-3; D gene: .; clone size: few; J gene: TRBJ2-2
CDR3 protein: CASSQASNTEAFF; CDR3 DNA: TGTGCCAGCAGCCAAGCTAGTAACACTGAAGCTTTCTTT; V gene: TRBV3-1; D gene: .; clone size: few; J gene: TRBJ1-1
CDR3 protein: CASSHRSGEGGYTF; CDR3 DNA: TGCGCCAGCAGCCATCGTTCCGGGGAAGGTGGCTACACCTTC; V gene: TRBV4-1; D gene: .; clone size: few; J gene: TRBJ1-2
CDR3 protein: CATSDSGTGSNEKLFF; CDR3 DNA: TGTGCCACCAGTGACTCCGGGACAGGGTCGAATGAAAAACTGTTTTTT; V gene: TRBV24-1; D gene: TRBD1; clone size: few; J gene: TRBJ1-4
CDR3 protein: CASSPRPNRDYEQYF; CDR3 DNA: TGTGCCAGCAGCCCACGTCCCAATCGGGATTACGAGCAGTACTTC; V gene: TRBV27; D gene: .; clone size: few; J gene: TRBJ2-7
CDR3 protein: CASSLRGVDGYTF; CDR3 DNA: TGTGCCAGCAGTTTAAGGGGGGTGGACGGCTACACCTTC; V gene: TRBV12-3/TRBV12-4; D gene: .; clone size: .; J gene: TRBJ1-2
CDR3 protein: CASKLLEAYNEQFF; CDR3 DNA: TGTGCCAGCAAACTACTGGAAGCCTACAATGAGCAGTTCTTC; V gene: TRBV7-9; D gene: .; clone size: .; J gene: TRBJ2-1
CDR3 protein: CASSRFGSGANVLTF; CDR3 DNA: TGTGCCAGCAGCCGCTTCGGCTCTGGGGCCAACGTCCTGACTTTC; V gene: TRBV6-1; D gene: .; clone size: .; J gene: TRBJ2-6
CDR3 protein: CATSRDRSYEQYF; CDR3 DNA: TGTGCCACCAGCAGAGATAGGTCCTACGAGCAGTACTTC; V gene: TRBV15; D gene: .; clone size: .; J gene: TRBJ2-7
CDR3 protein: CASSETGLTYNEQFF; CDR3 DNA: TGTGCCAGCAGCGAGACAGGCCTCACATACAATGAGCAGTTCTTC; V gene: TRBV7-3; D gene: .; clone size: few; J gene: TRBJ2-1
CDR3 protein: CASRSTSGGVSQYF; CDR3 DNA: TGTGCCAGCAGGTCGACTAGCGGGGGGGTGTCGCAGTATTTT; V gene: TRBV7-2; D gene: TRBD2; clone size: few; J gene: TRBJ2-3
CDR3 protein: CASSQEGFLYNEQFF; CDR3 DNA: TGCGCCAGCAGTCAAGAGGGGTTCCTCTACAATGAGCAGTTCTTC; V gene: TRBV23-1; D gene: .; clone size: many; J gene: TRBJ2-1
CDR3 protein: CAITTDRVNTEAFF; CDR3 DNA: TGTGCCATCACCACGGACAGGGTGAACACTGAAGCTTTCTTT; V gene: TRBV10-3; D gene: TRBD1; clone size: few; J gene: TRBJ1-1
CDR3 protein: CASSQEVGDRVIREQFF; CDR3 DNA: TGCGCCAGCAGCCAAGAGGTGGGGGACAGGGTCATTAGGGAGCAGTTCTTC; V gene: TRBV4-3; D gene: TRBD1; clone size: many; J gene: TRBJ2-1
CDR3 protein: CASSFTRAGVSYNEQFF; CDR3 DNA: TGTGCCAGCAGTTTTACCCGCGCGGGGGTCTCCTACAATGAGCAGTTCTTC; V gene: TRBV12-3/TRBV12-4; D gene: TRBD2; clone size: .; J gene: TRBJ2-1
CDR3 protein: CSVEDQNKETQYF; CDR3 DNA: TGCAGCGTTGAAGATCAGAATAAAGAGACCCAGTACTTC; V gene: TRBV29-1; D gene: .; clone size: few; J gene: TRBJ2-5
CDR3 protein: CASSGPEDEQFF; CDR3 DNA: TGTGCCAGCAGCGGCCCCGAGGATGAGCAGTTCTTC; V gene: TRBV11-2; D gene: .; clone size: .; J gene: TRBJ2-1
CDR3 protein: CASSYSYSTDTQYF; CDR3 DNA: TGTGCCAGCAGTTACTCTTATAGCACAGATACGCAGTATTTT; V gene: TRBV6-5; D gene: .; clone size: .; J gene: TRBJ2-3
CDR3 protein: CASSVIQGPTETQYF; CDR3 DNA: TGTGCCAGCAGCGTCATACAGGGCCCTACGGAGACCCAGTACTTC; V gene: TRBV7-2; D gene: .; clone size: few; J gene: TRBJ2-5
CDR3 protein: CASSRSWGGTEQFF; CDR3 DNA: TGTGCCAGCAGTCGTTCATGGGGAGGGACCGAGCAGTTCTTC; V gene: TRBV7-9; D gene: TRBD2; clone size: .; J gene: TRBJ2-1
CDR3 protein: CSAASGTANYGYTF; CDR3 DNA: TGCAGTGCTGCCTCCGGGACAGCTAACTATGGCTACACCTTC; V gene: TRBV20-1; D gene: TRBD1; clone size: few; J gene: TRBJ1-2